This T cell receptor beta chain is from a study of T cell responses to AZD1222 COVID-19 vaccine. This CDR3 comprises 18 residues. Germline CDR1 is SGHVS and CDR2 is FQNEAQ. V was pared by 5 bases and J by 5 bases, with 14 bases of the junction left unmatched. Assay: immunoSEQ multiplex PCR; the TCRdb copy retains only in-frame clones and omits some. This table holds roughly 200,000 clones, almost 90% found once. This clonotype was obtained from an adult in good health. The V and J genes are TRBV7-8 and TRBJ2-2, with 10 bases identical to TRBD2. Sample: peripheral blood, taken on day 0 of AZD1222 vaccination. The CDR3 DNA reads TGTGCCAGCAGCCGGGGACGGGCTAGCGGGGGAGATACCGGGGAGCTGTTTTTT. Protein sequence: CASSRGRASGGDTGELFF.